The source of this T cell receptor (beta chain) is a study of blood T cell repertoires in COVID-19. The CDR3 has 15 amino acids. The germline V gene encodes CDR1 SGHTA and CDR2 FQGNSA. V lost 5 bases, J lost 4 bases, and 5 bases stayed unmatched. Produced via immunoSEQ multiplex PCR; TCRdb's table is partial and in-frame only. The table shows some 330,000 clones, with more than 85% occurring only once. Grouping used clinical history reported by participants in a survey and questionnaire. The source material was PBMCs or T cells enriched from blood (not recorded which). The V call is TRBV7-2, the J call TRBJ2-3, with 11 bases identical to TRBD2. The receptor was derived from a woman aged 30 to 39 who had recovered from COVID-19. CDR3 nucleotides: TGTGCCAGCAGCCCTCGACTAGCGGGGTCAGATACGCAGTATTTT. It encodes CASSPRLAGSDTQYF.